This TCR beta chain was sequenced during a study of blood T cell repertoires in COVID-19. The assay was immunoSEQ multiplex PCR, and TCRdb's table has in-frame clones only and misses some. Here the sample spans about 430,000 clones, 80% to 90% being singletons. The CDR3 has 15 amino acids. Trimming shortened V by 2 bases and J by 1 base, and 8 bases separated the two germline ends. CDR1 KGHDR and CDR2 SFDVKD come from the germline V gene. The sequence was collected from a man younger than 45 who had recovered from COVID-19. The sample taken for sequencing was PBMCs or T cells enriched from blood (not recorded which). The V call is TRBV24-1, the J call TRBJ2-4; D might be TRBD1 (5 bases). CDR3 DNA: TGTGCCACCAGTGATTCCCAGGGTGCCAAAAACATTCAGTACTTC. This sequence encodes CATSDSQGAKNIQYF.